In this sample, the clone carrying this T cell receptor beta chain turned up a few times. This specimen belongs to a study of T cells after yellow fever vaccination. From the 5' RACE reads, TCRdb called clonotypes with MiXCR, one entry per CDR3 protein. The data show roughly 330,000 distinct CDR3 sequences, around 7% seen once. CDR3 size: 9 residues. The germline gives CDR1 SGHAT, CDR2 FQNNGV. Trimming stripped 7 bases from V and 5 bases from J, with 0 bases between. This receptor was obtained from a man between 18 and 35 years old who received the YFV17D yellow fever vaccine. The sample consisted of PBMCs, taken roughly 47 days after the first yellow fever vaccination. The genes are TRBV11-2 and TRBJ1-5, with D uncertain. Here the CDR3 reads CASNQPQHF. The CDR3 region has the DNA TGTGCCAGCAATCAGCCCCAGCATTTT.